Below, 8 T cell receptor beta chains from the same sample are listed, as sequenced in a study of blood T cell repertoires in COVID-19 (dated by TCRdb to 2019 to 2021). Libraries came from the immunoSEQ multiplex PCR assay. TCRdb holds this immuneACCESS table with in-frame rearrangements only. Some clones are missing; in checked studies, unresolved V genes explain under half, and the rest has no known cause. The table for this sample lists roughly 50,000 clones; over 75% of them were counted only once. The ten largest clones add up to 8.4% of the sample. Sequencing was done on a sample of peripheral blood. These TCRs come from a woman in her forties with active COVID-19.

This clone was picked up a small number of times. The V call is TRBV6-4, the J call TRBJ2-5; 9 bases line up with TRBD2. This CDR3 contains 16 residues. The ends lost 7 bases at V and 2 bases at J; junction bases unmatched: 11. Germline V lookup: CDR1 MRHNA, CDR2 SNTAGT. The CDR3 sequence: CASNLGSGGLQETQYF. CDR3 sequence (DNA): TGTGCCAGCAATTTGGGGAGCGGGGGGCTGCAAGAGACCCAGTACTTC.

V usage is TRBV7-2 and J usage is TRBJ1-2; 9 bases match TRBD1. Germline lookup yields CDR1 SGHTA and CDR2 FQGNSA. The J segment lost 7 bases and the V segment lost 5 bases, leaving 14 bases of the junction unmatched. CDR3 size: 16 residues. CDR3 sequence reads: CASSPQTGTGIVGYTF. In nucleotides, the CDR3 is TGTGCCAGCAGCCCCCAGACCGGGACAGGGATTGTTGGCTACACCTTC. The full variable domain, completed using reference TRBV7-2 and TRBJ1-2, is GAGVSQSPSNKVTEKGKDVELRCDPISGHTALYWYRQSLGQGLEFLIYFQGNSAPDKSGLPSDRFSAERTGGSVSTLTIQRTQQEDSAVYLCASSPQTGTGIVGYTFGSGTRLTVV.

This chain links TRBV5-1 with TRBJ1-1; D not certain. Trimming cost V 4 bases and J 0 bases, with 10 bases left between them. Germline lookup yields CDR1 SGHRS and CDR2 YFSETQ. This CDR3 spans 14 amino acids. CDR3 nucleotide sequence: TGCGCCAGCAGCCTATCTGGAGTGAACACTGAAGCTTTCTTT. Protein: CASSLSGVNTEAFF.

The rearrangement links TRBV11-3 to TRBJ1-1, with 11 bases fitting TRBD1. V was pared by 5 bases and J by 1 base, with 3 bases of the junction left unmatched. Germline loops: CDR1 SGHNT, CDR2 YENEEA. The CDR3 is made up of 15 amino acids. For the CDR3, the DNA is TGTGCCAGCAGCGCGGGGACAGGGGGGAACACTGAAGCTTTCTTT. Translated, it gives CASSAGTGGNTEAFF.

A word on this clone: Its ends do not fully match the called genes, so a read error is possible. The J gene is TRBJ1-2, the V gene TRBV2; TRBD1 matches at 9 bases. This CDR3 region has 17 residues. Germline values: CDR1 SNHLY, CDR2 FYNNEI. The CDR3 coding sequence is TGTGCCAGCAGTGAAGGCCGGGGGTGGGGGACAGGGAAAATTACAGTCTTC. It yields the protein CASSEGRGWGTGKITVF.

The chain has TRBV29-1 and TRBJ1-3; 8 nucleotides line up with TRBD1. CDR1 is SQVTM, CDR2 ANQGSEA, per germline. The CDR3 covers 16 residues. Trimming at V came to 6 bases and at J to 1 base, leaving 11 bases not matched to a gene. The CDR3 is CSVRTGRLLSGNTIYF. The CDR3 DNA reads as TGCAGCGTCCGGACAGGGCGCCTATTATCTGGAAACACCATATATTTT.

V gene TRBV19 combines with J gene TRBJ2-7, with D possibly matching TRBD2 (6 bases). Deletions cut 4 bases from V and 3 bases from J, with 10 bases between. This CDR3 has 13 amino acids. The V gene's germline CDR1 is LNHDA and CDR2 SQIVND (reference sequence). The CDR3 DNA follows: TGTGCCAGTAGTAGCGGGGTTGACTACGAGCAGTACTTC. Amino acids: CASSSGVDYEQYF.

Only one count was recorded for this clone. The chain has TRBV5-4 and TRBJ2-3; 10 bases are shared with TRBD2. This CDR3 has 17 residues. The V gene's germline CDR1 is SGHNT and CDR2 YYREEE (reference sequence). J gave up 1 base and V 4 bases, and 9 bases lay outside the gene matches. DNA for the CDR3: TGTGCCAGCAGCCCCGGTGGGCTAGCGGGGGGCACAGATACGCAGTATTTT. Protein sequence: CASSPGGLAGGTDTQYF. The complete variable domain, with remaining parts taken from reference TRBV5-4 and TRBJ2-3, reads ETGVTQSPTHLIKTRGQQVTLRCSSQSGHNTVSWYQQALGQGPQFIFQYYREEENGRGNFPPRFSGLQFPNYSSELNVNALELDDSALYLCASSPGGLAGGTDTQYFGPGTRLTVL.